A selection of T cell receptor beta chains follows, all from one sample in a study of blood T cell repertoires in COVID-19. Sequencing was performed with immunoSEQ multiplex PCR; in TCRdb, only in-frame clones are kept and a portion is missing. The data show around 620,000 clones, just under 90% seen once. The material sequenced was peripheral blood. These receptors all stem from a woman aged 18-35 years with acute or convalescent COVID-19. Each CDR3 is given with its conserved first and last residue. A D gene is named only where the DNA matches it firmly.

j_call	v_call	d_call	cdr3_aa
TRBJ2-2	TRBV21-1	NA	CARVIAANTGELFF
TRBJ2-3	TRBV11-2	NA	CASSLPGTSTDTQYF
TRBJ1-1	TRBV2	NA	CASSDRAGVNTEAFF
TRBJ1-3	TRBV2	TRBD1	CASSEIQGTGNTIYF
TRBJ2-5	TRBV28	NA	CASSFEGIGETQYF
TRBJ1-4	TRBV7-9	TRBD1	CASSLGPGQGTLKLFF
TRBJ2-4	TRBV2	TRBD2	CASRPKTSGLAKNIQYF
TRBJ2-2	TRBV29-1	TRBD2	CSVGTIYTGELFF
TRBJ1-1	TRBV15	NA	CATSRDGGEMNTEAFF
TRBJ2-7	TRBV29-1	NA	CSVSGLASNEQYF
TRBJ2-3	TRBV24-1	NA	CATSDLLTDTQYF
TRBJ2-1	TRBV7-2	TRBD2	CASSLKRGGRYNEQFF
TRBJ1-2	TRBV5-1	NA	CASSLDFYGYTF
TRBJ1-5	TRBV2	NA	CASREDTPNQPQHF
TRBJ2-7	TRBV6-5	TRBD2	CASKIAGGREQYF
TRBJ1-2	TRBV7-3	TRBD1	CASSPGTGGSYGYTF
TRBJ2-2	TRBV24-1	NA	CATSDEDGELFF
TRBJ1-5	TRBV18	TRBD1	CASSDTGTGSFSNQPQHF
TRBJ1-2	TRBV30	NA	CAWSRGSYGYTF
TRBJ1-6	TRBV6-5	NA	CASSYSRTDYNSPLHF
TRBJ2-7	TRBV7-9	NA	CASSLGTGIYEQYF
TRBJ2-3	TRBV3-1/TRBV3-2	NA	CASSPTGTSGYTQYF
TRBJ2-7	TRBV19	TRBD2	CASSTAGVNYEQYF
TRBJ1-2	TRBV5-1	TRBD1	CASSPTRTGNYGYTF
TRBJ2-5	TRBV30	NA	CAWSVRTSSPLQETQYF
TRBJ1-2	TRBV7-2	TRBD1	CASSLDKRTGDGYTF
TRBJ2-5	TRBV9	TRBD2	CASSVGELAGYVETQYF
TRBJ1-1	TRBV3-1/TRBV3-2	NA	CASSQSIGATEAFF
TRBJ1-2	TRBV27	TRBD1	CASKRQGAYGYTF
TRBJ1-1	TRBV5-1	NA	CASSLAGRAGEAFF
TRBJ1-1	TRBV27	NA	CASIGQGTEAFF
TRBJ1-5	TRBV30	NA	CAWSDRQALSNQPQHF
TRBJ1-2	TRBV30	NA	CAWSSLTDKAFYGYTF
TRBJ1-3	TRBV7-9	NA	CASSSSSGNSGNTIYF
TRBJ1-1	TRBV3-1/TRBV3-2	TRBD1	CASSPYSQSNRGKNTEAFF
TRBJ1-2	TRBV7-9	TRBD1	CASSLGRDRGDYGYTF
TRBJ1-1	TRBV19	NA	CASSGAGVAEAFF
TRBJ2-7	TRBV4-2	TRBD1	CASSQKGGTGGSYEQYF
TRBJ2-7	TRBV9	NA	CASSPQDSTYYEQYF
TRBJ1-2	TRBV5-6	TRBD1	CASSGQGSGYGYTF
TRBJ2-7	TRBV2	TRBD2	CATIRGGEQYF
TRBJ1-1	TRBV27	NA	CASSKNMNTEAFF
TRBJ2-3	TRBV5-1	TRBD1	CASSLVPGTGSTDTQYF
TRBJ1-2	TRBV9	TRBD1	CASSEQGAANYGYTF
TRBJ2-1	TRBV6-5	TRBD2	CASSTLGLADEQFF
TRBJ2-2	TRBV2	TRBD1	CASRGQLNTGELFF